The 9 T cell receptor beta chains below come from one sample, sequenced in a study of T cells in women clearing cervical HPV infection. Some clones are missing from TCRdb's copy, which holds only in-frame ones; the method was immunoSEQ multiplex PCR. This sample's table reports 40,000 to 60,000 clones. Sequencing was carried out using blood buffy coat. Receptors originate from a woman between 18 and 69 years old with a cervical HPV16 infection that either progressed to CIN3+ or cleared (not recorded which).

Turning to this clone: The CDR3 goes on 3 residues after the read ends, and that part is filled in from the germline J gene. The rearrangement uses TRBV28 and TRBJ2-7; D may be TRBD1 (7 bases). CDR1 and CDR2 from the germline V gene are MDHEN and SYDVKM. Trimming removed 4 bases from V and 3 bases from J, with 13 bases in between. The CDR3 runs 14 residues. CDR3 DNA (partial): TGTGCCAGCAGTTGGACAGGAGGGGGCTACGAG. Encoded protein: CASSWTGGGYE. The full CDR3 is CASSWTGGGYEQYF.

A word on this clone: The read is 3 residues too short to cover the CDR3 end, so that end is filled in from the germline J gene. The V call is TRBV5-4, the J call TRBJ2-1, with D hard to call. The CDR3 covers 13 residues. CDR1 is SGHNT and CDR2 is YYREEE in the germline V gene (reference sequence). V shed 3 bases and J shed 3 bases, with 7 bases lying between them. CDR3 DNA, as far as it was read: TGTGCCAGCAGCTCTCCGGGCTACAATGAG. Translation: CASSSPGYNE. The full CDR3 reads CASSSPGYNEQFF. Drawing the rest from reference TRBV5-4 and TRBJ2-1, the complete variable domain is ETGVTQSPTHLIKTRGQQVTLRCSSQSGHNTVSWYQQALGQGPQFIFQYYREEENGRGNFPPRFSGLQFPNYSSELNVNALELDDSALYLCASSSPGYNEQFFGPGTRLTVL.

With regard to this clone: The missing CDR3 end, 3 residues past where the read stops, is filled in from the germline J gene. The rearrangement links TRBV20-1 to TRBJ2-7, with 7 bases lining up with TRBD1. Germline trimming cut 0 bases from V and 2 bases from J; bases unmatched to any gene: 4. Germline CDR1 is DFQATT and CDR2 is SNEGSKA (reference sequence). The CDR3 contains 14 residues. CDR3 DNA, as far as it was read: TGCAGTGCTAGAGATGGGGACAGCCCCTACGAG. As protein: CSARDGDSPYE. The complete CDR3 sequence is CSARDGDSPYEQYF.

A note on this clone: The sequenced fragment ends 3 residues before the CDR3 boundary, so the rest is inferred from the germline J gene. The genes are TRBV6-1 and TRBJ2-3, with 8 bases matching TRBD1. Per germline, CDR1 MNHNS and CDR2 SASEGT. The CDR3 is made up of 15 amino acids. Incomplete CDR3 DNA: TGTGCCAGCAGTGAAGTGCAGGGGGCTGGGGAGACG. This sequence encodes CASSEVQGAGET. The entire CDR3 is CASSEVQGAGETQYF.

In regard to this clone: The read terminates 3 residues ahead of where the CDR3 ends, so the germline J gene completes it. The chain has TRBV2 and TRBJ2-4; 10 bases fit TRBD1. The CDR3 loop spans 15 amino acids. Germline lookup yields CDR1 SNHLY and CDR2 FYNNEI. Unmatched junction bases numbered 12, after V lost 8 bases and J lost 8 bases. CDR3 sequence: CASGLGQGNFDIQYF. The CDR3 DNA, read in part, is TGTGCCAGCGGGTTGGGACAGGGGAATTTTGACATT.

Comments on this clone: The sequenced fragment ends 3 residues before the CDR3 boundary, so the rest is inferred from the germline J gene. This chain joins TRBV7-2 and TRBJ1-2; 8 bases are a match to TRBD1. CDR1 is SGHTA and CDR2 is FQGNSA in the germline V gene. This CDR3 has 15 amino acids. The CDR3 reads CASSLGTGHTDTYTF. The covered CDR3 bases are TGTGCCAGCAGCTTAGGGACAGGGCACACAGATACC. The complete variable domain, with remaining parts taken from reference TRBV7-2 and TRBJ1-2, reads GAGVSQSPSNKVTEKGKDVELRCDPISGHTALYWYRQSLGQGLEFLIYFQGNSAPDKSGLPSDRFSAERTGGSVSTLTIQRTQQEDSAVYLCASSLGTGHTDTYTFGSGTRLTVV.

Note on this clone: Sequencing ends 3 residues short of the CDR3 end; the germline J gene provides the rest. The chain combines TRBV7-6 with TRBJ2-1, with D perhaps matching TRBD1 (6 bases). Germline assignment: CDR1 SGHVS and CDR2 FNYEAQ. Trimming took off 5 bases at V and 5 bases at J, with 13 bases between the two ends. This CDR3 is built from 14 residues. The part of the CDR3 DNA that was read is TGTGCCAGCAGCCCCCGGGACAACGACAATGAG. Translating it yields CASSPRDNDNE. Given in full, the CDR3 is CASSPRDNDNEQFF.

As to this clone: The CDR3 end falls 3 residues outside the read, so it is completed with the germline J gene. This chain connects TRBV10-3 to TRBJ2-2; 7 bases fit TRBD2. With V trimmed by 11 bases and J by 1 base, 4 bases remained unmatched. Germline loops: CDR1 ENHRY, CDR2 SYGVKD. The CDR3 loop spans 13 amino acids. This CDR3 reads CAGGGMNTGELFF. The covered CDR3 bases are TGTGCCGGGGGGGGGATGAACACCGGGGAG.

Worth noting for this clone: The read ends 3 residues shy of where the CDR3 ends; the end is completed using the germline J gene. The genes are TRBV5-5 and TRBJ1-1, with D unresolved. Germline loops: CDR1 SGHKS, CDR2 YYEKEE (reference sequence). The V end lost 1 base, the J end lost 1 base, and 5 bases lay between the germline ends. The CDR3 is made up of 13 amino acids. The CDR3 loop is CASSLLQNTEAFF. Partial CDR3 DNA: TGTGCCAGCAGCTTGTTACAGAACACTGAA. Full variable domain (rest looked up from reference TRBV5-5 and TRBJ1-1): DAGVTQSPTHLIKTRGQQVTLRCSPISGHKSVSWYQQVLGQGPQFIFQYYEKEERGRGNFPDRFSARQFPNYSSELNVNALLLGDSALYLCASSLLQNTEAFFGQGTRLTVV.